This TCR beta chain was observed in a study of blood T cell repertoires in COVID-19. Background on the study: The United States, Italy and Spain supplied acute and convalescent COVID-19 samples. PBMCs, B-cell-depleted T cells, or T cells were the source of the cDNA or gDNA that made up the material.

Study processing details: The authors estimated nucleated cell counts from reference gene primer amplification. The repertoire was sequenced with immunoSEQ multiplex PCR; TCRdb's copy has only in-frame clones and lacks some. The V and J calls and clone size come from that table; D and trimming were worked out from the DNA. The data show around 150,000 clones, 75% to 90% seen once. The V and J ends lost 4 bases and 4 bases respectively, with 18 bases between them. Germline-derived CDR1 and CDR2 are SEHNR and FQNEAQ (reference sequence). The CDR3 contains 16 residues. The sequencing input was peripheral blood. This receptor was identified in a man aged 60 to 75 with active or convalescent COVID-19. The chain combines TRBV7-9 with TRBJ2-3, with D possibly being TRBD2 (6 bases). As DNA, the CDR3 is TGTGCCAGCAGCTCTAGCGATAGGGGATTGGCAGATACGCAGTATTTT. It translates to CASSSSDRGLADTQYF.